This T cell receptor (beta chain) was identified in a study of blood T cells in healthy people across ages. Study-wide results and caveats: A roughly linear fall in TCR beta diversity per million T cells was seen with increasing age. Aged donors had fewer naive CD4+ cells and lower diversity than long-lived donors.

Primers used in a second PCR of about 6 to 12 cycles were a sample-barcoded 5' primer and a J-beta primer mix. Every single cDNA molecule received a tag from a template-switch adaptor with 12 random nucleotides. Using its own MiXCR run on the 5' RACE reads, TCRdb lists one record per CDR3 protein. The table includes hundreds of thousands of distinct CDR3 sequences, under 45% detected once. The CDR3 sequence is 12 residues long. V was clipped by 7 bases and J by 8 bases, with 12 bases between them. Total RNA extraction produced at least 5.5 micrograms (per sample) for the study. Regarding this clonotype: The antigen is unknown.

The TCR comes from a man in his 60s in good health. V and J are TRBV12-3 or TRBV12-4 and TRBJ2-1; perhaps TRBD1 as D (5 bases). The source material was blood. Written as DNA, the CDR3 is TGTGCCAGCACCTCGACAGAATATGAGCAGTTCTTC. Translating gives CASTSTEYEQFF.